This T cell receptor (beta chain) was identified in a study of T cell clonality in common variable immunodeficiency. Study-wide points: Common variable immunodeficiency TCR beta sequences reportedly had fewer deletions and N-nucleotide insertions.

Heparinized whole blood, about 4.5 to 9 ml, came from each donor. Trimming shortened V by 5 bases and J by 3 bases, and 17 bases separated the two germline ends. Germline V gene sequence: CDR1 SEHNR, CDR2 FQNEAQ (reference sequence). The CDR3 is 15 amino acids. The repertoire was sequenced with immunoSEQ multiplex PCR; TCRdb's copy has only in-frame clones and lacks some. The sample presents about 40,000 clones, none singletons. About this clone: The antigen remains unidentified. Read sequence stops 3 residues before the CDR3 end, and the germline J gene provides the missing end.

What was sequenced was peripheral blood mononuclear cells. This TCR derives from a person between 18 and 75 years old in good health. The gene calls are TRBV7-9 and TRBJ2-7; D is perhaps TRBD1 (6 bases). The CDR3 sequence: CASSPQGSLGYEQYF. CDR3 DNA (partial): TGTGCCAGCAGCCCCCAGGGGTCACTTGGCTACGAG.